The 9 T cell receptor beta chains below come from one sample, sequenced in a study of T cell repertoires in cytomegalovirus infection. Their antigens are not known. TCRdb redid the calling of the reads with MiXCR, one entry per CDR3 protein. This repertoire shows 900,000 to 950,000 distinct CDR3 sequences, 25% to 40% found once; its top ten account for roughly 12%. The sample here was cultured CD8+ T cells from PBMCs, taken from culture after CMV antigen stimulation. The receptors originated from a human donor in good health (CMV status not recorded). Some clones in this sample may be carry-over from other donors' samples.

Notes on this clonotype: Mismatch with germline at one junction end may stem from a read error. This chain connects TRBV20-1 to TRBJ1-2; tentatively, D is TRBD1 (6 bases). The CDR3 extends over 16 amino acids. CDR1 and CDR2 (germline): DFQATT, SNEGSKA (reference sequence). The CDR3 DNA reads as TGTAGTGCCAGGAACAGGGCCAAGGCACGGGGGGATGGCTACACCTTC. Its protein product is CSARNRAKARGDGYTF.

There are a few counts of this clonotype. In nucleotides, the CDR3 is TGTGCCAGCAGTAGAAATGACAGGGCCAATCAGCCCCAGCATTTT. Translation gives CASSRNDRANQPQHF. The J gene is TRBJ1-5, the V gene TRBV27, with 7 bases lining up with TRBD1. Losses at the gene ends were 5 bases for V and 3 bases for J; bases not matched to a gene: 7. The CDR3 covers 15 residues. Germline values: CDR1 MNHEY, CDR2 SMNVEV (reference sequence).

The chain is built from TRBV7-8 and TRBJ2-2; TRBD2 matches 15 bases. Per the germline V gene, CDR1 is SGHVS and CDR2 is FQNEAQ. The CDR3 spans 16 residues. V lost 7 bases and J lost 7; bases outside the gene matches: 7. The DNA of the CDR3 is TGTGCCAGCATCCCCTGGACTAGCGGGGGGGTCGGGGAGCTGTTTTTT. Translated: CASIPWTSGGVGELFF.

The gene calls are TRBV29-1 and TRBJ1-2; weak D call: TRBD1 (5 bases). Trimming cost V 7 bases and J 2 bases, with 14 bases left between them. The CDR3 covers 13 residues. The germline V gene encodes CDR1 SQVTM and CDR2 ANQGSEA. The CDR3 protein is CSATGDSNYGYTF. As DNA, the CDR3 is TGCAGCGCCACCGGGGACTCCAACTATGGCTACACCTTC.

This clonotype was picked up a small number of times. This chain links TRBV7-2 with TRBJ2-2; D ambiguous. Trimming removed 1 base at V and 2 bases at J, with 8 bases between. This CDR3 comprises 15 residues. CDR1 and CDR2 from the germline V gene are SGHTA and FQGNSA. Written as DNA, the CDR3 is TGTGCCAGCAGCTTAGACAGTTACAACACCGGGGAGCTGTTTTTT. Translation: CASSLDSYNTGELFF.

J is TRBJ1-1 and V is TRBV29-1; D uncertain. Deletions cut 5 bases from V and 5 bases from J, with 9 bases between. The germline V gene encodes CDR1 SQVTM and CDR2 ANQGSEA. The CDR3 consists of 11 residues. The DNA for the CDR3 is TGCAGCGTTCCTCTCGAGACTGAAGCTTTCTTT. Translated, it gives CSVPLETEAFF.

CDR3 coding DNA: TGTGCCAGCACCTCGGGGGGGGAGGCCAAAAACATTCAGTACTTC. This sequence encodes CASTSGGEAKNIQYF. The V call is TRBV11-2, the J call TRBJ2-4, with 8 positions matching TRBD2. The CDR3 is made up of 15 amino acids. With V trimmed by 7 bases and J by 1 base, 6 bases remained unmatched. Germline CDR1 SGHAT, CDR2 FQNNGV.

This clonotype was counted at least ten times. The rearrangement uses TRBV7-6 and TRBJ1-5; D is unresolved. V was pared by 5 bases and J by 2 bases, with 16 bases between. The CDR3 runs to 16 residues. Looked up from germline, CDR1 is SGHVS and CDR2 is FNYEAQ. CDR3 coding DNA: TGTGCCAGCAGCCCCTCTCGGGGTCCTGGCAATCAGCCCCAGCATTTT. Protein: CASSPSRGPGNQPQHF.

This rearrangement joins TRBV6-1 to TRBJ2-5; TRBD1 matches 12 bases. Trimming removed 3 bases from V and 5 bases from J; junction bases left unmatched: 1. Germline assignment: CDR1 MNHNS and CDR2 SASEGT. The CDR3 totals 14 residues. The DNA for the CDR3 is TGTGCCAGCAGTGAGGGACAGGGGGCGGAGACCCAGTACTTC. This gives the protein CASSEGQGAETQYF.